Shown below are 11 T cell receptor beta chains from a single sample sequenced in a study of tumor-infiltrating lymphocytes in localized non-small cell lung cancer. Sequencing used immunoSEQ multiplex PCR; TCRdb keeps in-frame clones, though not all of them. The top ten clones hold around 13% of a sample with several thousand clones, about three quarters of them seen once. The sample comprised lung tumor tissue. The receptors were gathered from a human donor with non-small cell lung cancer.

In its sample, this clone ranks as medium-sized. This chain's CDR3 is CASSRLPSTDTQYF. In DNA form, the CDR3 reads TGCGCCAGCAGCCGACTGCCGAGCACAGATACGCAGTATTTT. The gene calls are TRBV4-3 and TRBJ2-3; D gene uncertain. The germline V gene encodes CDR1 LGHNA and CDR2 YSLEER. This CDR3 region has 14 residues. The V and J ends lost 4 bases and 0 bases respectively, with 8 bases between them.

The chain combines TRBV9 with TRBJ2-7; TRBD1 agrees at 9 bases. CDR1 is SGDLS, CDR2 YYNGEE, per germline. This CDR3 has 16 residues. J lost 1 base, V lost 4 bases, and 9 bases had no gene match. CDR3 sequence reads: CASSPSEGQGSYEQYF. The CDR3 coding sequence is TGTGCCAGCAGCCCGTCAGAGGGACAGGGATCCTACGAGCAGTACTTC.

This clone was seen a single time. The J gene is TRBJ1-4, the V gene TRBV5-5; tentatively, D is TRBD1 (5 bases). The V end lost 4 bases, the J end lost 3 bases, and 16 bases lay between the germline ends. Per the germline V gene, CDR1 is SGHKS and CDR2 is YYEKEE (reference sequence). The CDR3 totals 16 residues. This chain's CDR3 is CASSALPGGANEKLFF. CDR3 sequence (DNA): TGTGCCAGCAGCGCCCTACCCGGGGGGGCTAATGAAAAACTGTTTTTT.

The chain uses TRBV7-2 and TRBJ1-3; 7 bases align to TRBD1. There are 15 residues in the CDR3. Germline trimming cut 5 bases from V and 0 bases from J; bases unmatched to any gene: 4. Germline CDR1 is SGHTA and CDR2 is FQGNSA. CDR3: CASSRDRASGNTIYF. The DNA of the CDR3 is TGTGCCAGCAGCCGAGACAGGGCCTCTGGAAACACCATATATTTT.

The chain links TRBV5-6 to TRBJ1-2; D is undetermined. The CDR3 totals 17 residues. Trimming took 4 bases from V and 0 from J, leaving 19 bases between them. Germline V gives CDR1 SGHDT, CDR2 YYEEEE. For the CDR3, the DNA is TGTGCCAGCAGCGTATATCAGGTTTACCTTTCTAACTATGGCTACACCTTC. Translation gives CASSVYQVYLSNYGYTF. Based on the CDR3 plus reference TRBV5-6 and TRBJ1-2, the full variable domain is DAGVTQSPTHLIKTRGQQVTLRCSPKSGHDTVSWYQQALGQGPQFIFQYYEEEERQRGNFPDRFSGHQFPNYSSELNVNALLLGDSALYLCASSVYQVYLSNYGYTFGSGTRLTVV.

This chain joins TRBV12-5 and TRBJ2-3; 7 positions match TRBD1. After removal of 0 bases from V and 2 bases from J, the junction contained 11 bases not matched to a gene. This CDR3 comprises 18 residues. Germline CDR1 and CDR2: LGHNT and FRNRAP. The CDR3 region has the DNA TGTGCTAGTGGTTTGGTAGATGATGGGACAGCCATCACAGATACGCAGTATTTT. This encodes CASGLVDDGTAITDTQYF.

V gene TRBV13 combines with J gene TRBJ2-1, with D possibly TRBD2 on 6 matching bases. This CDR3 contains 16 residues. The germline V gene has CDR1 PRHDT and CDR2 FYEKMQ (reference sequence). V lost 5 bases, J lost 0 bases, and 14 bases lay in between. CDR3 sequence reads: CASSRRDRSSYNEQFF. The CDR3, as DNA: TGTGCCAGCAGCCGGCGGGACCGAAGCTCCTACAATGAGCAGTTCTTC. Based on the CDR3 plus reference TRBV13 and TRBJ2-1, the full variable domain is AAGVIQSPRHLIKEKRETATLKCYPIPRHDTVYWYQQGPGQDPQFLISFYEKMQSDKGSIPDRFSAQQFSDYHSELNMSSLELGDSALYFCASSRRDRSSYNEQFFGPGTRLTVL.

The chain has TRBV2 and TRBJ2-2; TRBD2 agrees at 11 bases. CDR1 and CDR2 from the germline V gene are SNHLY and FYNNEI. The CDR3 covers 16 residues. J gave up 3 bases and V 5 bases, and 5 bases lay outside the gene matches. The CDR3 nucleotides are TGTGCCAGCAGTTTGACTAGCGGGGCGTACACCGGGGAGCTGTTTTTT. Amino acid sequence: CASSLTSGAYTGELFF. Full variable domain (outside the CDR3, taken from reference TRBV2 and TRBJ2-2): EPEVTQTPSHQVTQMGQEVILRCVPISNHLYFYWYRQILGQKVEFLVSFYNNEISEKSEIFDDQFSVERPDGSNFTLKIRSTKLEDSAMYFCASSLTSGAYTGELFFGEGSRLTVL.

With regard to this clone: An end of the junction does not agree with germline; a read error may underlie this. The V gene is TRBV7-9, the J gene TRBJ2-5, with 9 bases that match TRBD2. The CDR3 is 17 amino acids. Germline CDR1 SEHNR, CDR2 FQNEAQ (reference sequence). CDR3 amino acids: CASSLVAGGKYQETQYF. CDR3 in DNA: TGTGCCAGCAGCTTAGTCGCGGGAGGGAAATACCAGGAGACCCAGTACTTC.

The count of this clone is one. The V call is TRBV7-6, the J call TRBJ2-2; 11 bases match TRBD2. V lost 5 bases and J lost 4; bases outside the gene matches: 6. CDR1 is SGHVS, CDR2 FNYEAQ, per germline. The CDR3 is 16 residues long. The CDR3 sequence is CASSVGSGGATGELFF. CDR3 DNA: TGTGCCAGCAGCGTCGGTAGCGGGGGGGCCACCGGGGAGCTGTTTTTT.

A single count supports this clone. The J gene is TRBJ2-7, the V gene TRBV20-1; D tentatively fits TRBD1 or TRBD2 (5 bases each). Germline V CDR1 and CDR2: DFQATT, SNEGSKA (reference sequence). The CDR3 totals 11 residues. V dropped 3 bases and J dropped 6 bases, with 9 bases sitting between them. The CDR3 bases are TGCAGTGCTAGGAGAGGGGTCGAGCAGTACTTC. The encoded protein is CSARRGVEQYF.